This T cell receptor (beta chain) originates from a study of T cells after yellow fever vaccination. Study-wide context: Researchers used SMART-Seq v4 Ultra Low Input to prepare fractions that had low cell numbers.

Germline assignment: CDR1 MRHNA and CDR2 SNTAGT. This CDR3 is built from 11 residues. V was trimmed by 3 bases and J by 9 bases, leaving 6 bases between them. TCRdb reprocessed the 5' RACE reads via MiXCR and lists one record per CDR3 protein. The sample yields about 150,000 distinct CDR3 sequences, 5.5% to 7.5% seen once. This clonotype was detected only a few times. The chain combines TRBV6-4 with TRBJ1-5; D remains unclear. The source is a man in his late teens or twenties who received the YFV17D yellow fever vaccine. The specimen comprised CD4+ T cells sorted from PBMCs, sampled on the day of the first yellow fever vaccination. Written as DNA, the CDR3 is TGTGCCAGCAGTGATAGGGCGCCCCAGCATTTT. Its protein is CASSDRAPQHF.